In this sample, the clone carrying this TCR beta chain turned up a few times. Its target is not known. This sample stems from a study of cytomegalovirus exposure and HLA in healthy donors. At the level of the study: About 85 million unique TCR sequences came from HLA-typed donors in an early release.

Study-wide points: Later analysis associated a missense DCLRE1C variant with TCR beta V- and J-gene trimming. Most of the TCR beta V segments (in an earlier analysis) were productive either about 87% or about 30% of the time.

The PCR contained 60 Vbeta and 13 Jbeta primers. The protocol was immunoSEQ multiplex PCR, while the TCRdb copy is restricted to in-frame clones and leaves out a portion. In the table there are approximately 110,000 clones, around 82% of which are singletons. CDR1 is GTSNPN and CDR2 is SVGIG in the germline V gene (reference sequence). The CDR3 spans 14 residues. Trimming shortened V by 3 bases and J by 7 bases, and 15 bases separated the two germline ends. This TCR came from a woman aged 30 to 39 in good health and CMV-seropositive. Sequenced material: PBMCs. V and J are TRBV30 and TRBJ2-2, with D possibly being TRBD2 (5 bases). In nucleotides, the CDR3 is TGTGCCTGGAGCCCTCCCCCCCGGGGCGGGGAGCTGTTTTTT. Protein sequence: CAWSPPPRGGELFF.